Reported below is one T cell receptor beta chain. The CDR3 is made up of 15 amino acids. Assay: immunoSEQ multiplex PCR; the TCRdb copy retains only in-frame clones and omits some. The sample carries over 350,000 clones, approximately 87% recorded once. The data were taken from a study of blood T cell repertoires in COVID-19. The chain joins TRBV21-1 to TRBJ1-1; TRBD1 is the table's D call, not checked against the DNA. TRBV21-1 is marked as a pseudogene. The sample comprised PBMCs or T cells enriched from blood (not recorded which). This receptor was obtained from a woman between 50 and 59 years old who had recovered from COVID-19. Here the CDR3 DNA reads TGTGCCAGCAGCCACCCAGACAACCTGAACACTGAAGCTTTCTTT. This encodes CASSHPDNLNTEAFF.